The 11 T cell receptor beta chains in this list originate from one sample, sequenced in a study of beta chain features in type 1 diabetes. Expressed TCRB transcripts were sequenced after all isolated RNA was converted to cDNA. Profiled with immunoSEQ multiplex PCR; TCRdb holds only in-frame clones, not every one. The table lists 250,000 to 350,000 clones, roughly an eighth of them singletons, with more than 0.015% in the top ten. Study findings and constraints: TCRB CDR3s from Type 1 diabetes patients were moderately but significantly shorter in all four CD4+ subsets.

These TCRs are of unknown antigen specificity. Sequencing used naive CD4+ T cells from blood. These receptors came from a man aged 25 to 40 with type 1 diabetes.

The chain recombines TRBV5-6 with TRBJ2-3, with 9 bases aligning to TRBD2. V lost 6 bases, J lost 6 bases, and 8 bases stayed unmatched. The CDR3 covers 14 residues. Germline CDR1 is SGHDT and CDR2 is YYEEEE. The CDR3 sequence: CASKALSGGDTQYF. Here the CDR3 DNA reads TGTGCCAGCAAGGCGCTTAGCGGGGGTGATACGCAGTATTTT.

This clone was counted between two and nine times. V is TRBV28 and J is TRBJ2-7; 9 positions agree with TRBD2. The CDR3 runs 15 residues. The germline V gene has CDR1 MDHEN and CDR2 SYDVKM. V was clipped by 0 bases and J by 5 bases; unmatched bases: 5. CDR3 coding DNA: TGTGCCAGCAGTTTATGGGCTAGCGGGAACCACGAGCAGTACTTC. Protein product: CASSLWASGNHEQYF.

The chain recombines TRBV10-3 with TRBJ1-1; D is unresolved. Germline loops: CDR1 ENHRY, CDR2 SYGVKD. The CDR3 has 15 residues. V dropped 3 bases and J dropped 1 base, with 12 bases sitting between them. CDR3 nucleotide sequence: TGTGCCATCAGTGATCGGGGTCCAAAGAACACTGAAGCTTTCTTT. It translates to CAISDRGPKNTEAFF.

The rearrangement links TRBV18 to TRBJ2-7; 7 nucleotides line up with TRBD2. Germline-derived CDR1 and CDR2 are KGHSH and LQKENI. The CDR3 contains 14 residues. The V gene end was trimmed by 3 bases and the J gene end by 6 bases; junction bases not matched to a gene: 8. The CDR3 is CASSPVGGLGEQYF. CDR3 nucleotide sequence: TGTGCCAGCTCACCCGTGGGAGGACTAGGCGAGCAGTACTTC. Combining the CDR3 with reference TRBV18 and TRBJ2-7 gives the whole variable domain NAGVMQNPRHLVRRRGQEARLRCSPMKGHSHVYWYRQLPEEGLKFMVYLQKENIIDESGMPKERFSAEFPKEGPSILRIQQVVRGDSAAYFCASSPVGGLGEQYFGPGTRLTVT.

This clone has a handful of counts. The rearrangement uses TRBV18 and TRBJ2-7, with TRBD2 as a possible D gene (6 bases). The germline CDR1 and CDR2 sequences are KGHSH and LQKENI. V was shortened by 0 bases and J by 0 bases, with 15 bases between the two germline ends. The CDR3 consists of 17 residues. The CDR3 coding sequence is TGTGCCAGCTCACCACCTCTTGGGGGGAAGAGCTCCTACGAGCAGTACTTC. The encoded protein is CASSPPLGGKSSYEQYF. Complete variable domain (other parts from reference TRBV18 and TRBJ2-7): NAGVMQNPRHLVRRRGQEARLRCSPMKGHSHVYWYRQLPEEGLKFMVYLQKENIIDESGMPKERFSAEFPKEGPSILRIQQVVRGDSAAYFCASSPPLGGKSSYEQYFGPGTRLTVT.

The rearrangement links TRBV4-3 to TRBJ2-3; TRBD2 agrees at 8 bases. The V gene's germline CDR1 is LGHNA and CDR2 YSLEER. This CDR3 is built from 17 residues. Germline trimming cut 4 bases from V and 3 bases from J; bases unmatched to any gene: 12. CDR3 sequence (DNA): TGCGCCAGCAGCCTTAGCGGGACCCCCTGGGGAACAGATACGCAGTATTTT. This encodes CASSLSGTPWGTDTQYF.

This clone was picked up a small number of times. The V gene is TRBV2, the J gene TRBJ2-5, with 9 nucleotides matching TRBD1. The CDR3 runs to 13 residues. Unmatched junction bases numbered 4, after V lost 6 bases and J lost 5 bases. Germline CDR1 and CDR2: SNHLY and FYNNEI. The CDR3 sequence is CASRGDRDETQYF. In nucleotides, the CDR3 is TGTGCCAGCAGGGGGGACAGGGACGAGACCCAGTACTTC.

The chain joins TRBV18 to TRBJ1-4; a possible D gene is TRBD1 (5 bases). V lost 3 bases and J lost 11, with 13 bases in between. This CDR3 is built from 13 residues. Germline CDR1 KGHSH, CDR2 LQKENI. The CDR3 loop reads CASSPGQREKLFF. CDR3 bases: TGTGCCAGCTCACCGGGGCAACGGGAGAAACTGTTTTTT.

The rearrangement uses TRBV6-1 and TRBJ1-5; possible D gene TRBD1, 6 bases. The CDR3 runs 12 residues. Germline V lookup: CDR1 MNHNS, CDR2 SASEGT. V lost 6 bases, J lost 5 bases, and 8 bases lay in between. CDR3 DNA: TGTGCCAGCAGATGGACAGATCAGCCCCAGCATTTT. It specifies CASRWTDQPQHF.

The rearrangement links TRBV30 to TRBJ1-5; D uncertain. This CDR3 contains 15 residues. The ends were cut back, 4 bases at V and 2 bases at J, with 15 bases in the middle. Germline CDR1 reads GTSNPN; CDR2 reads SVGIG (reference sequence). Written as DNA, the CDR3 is TGTGCCTGGACCCCGGTAGGCCGGGGCAATCAGCCCCAGCATTTT. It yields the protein CAWTPVGRGNQPQHF. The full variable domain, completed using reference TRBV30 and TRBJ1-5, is SQTIHQWPATLVQPVGSPLSLECTVEGTSNPNLYWYRQAAGRGLQLLFYSVGIGQISSEVPQNLSASRPQDRQFILSSKKLLLSDSGFYLCAWTPVGRGNQPQHFGDGTRLSIL.

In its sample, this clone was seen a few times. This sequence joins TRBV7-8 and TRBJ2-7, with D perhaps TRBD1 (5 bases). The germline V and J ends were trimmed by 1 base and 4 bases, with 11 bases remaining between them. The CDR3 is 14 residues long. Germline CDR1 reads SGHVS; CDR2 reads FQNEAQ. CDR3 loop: CASSLGGRAYEQYF. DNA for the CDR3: TGTGCCAGCAGCTTAGGGGGCAGGGCTTACGAGCAGTACTTC.